This T cell receptor (beta chain) was observed in a study of blood T cell repertoires in COVID-19. Whole-study context: Sites across the United States, Italy and Spain contributed samples from acute and convalescent COVID-19.

Authors' analysis steps: Estimated nucleated cell counts came from reference gene primer amplification. Clones were sequenced by immunoSEQ multiplex PCR, and TCRdb holds only the in-frame ones, with some missing. V and J calls and clone size are those listed in that table; D and trimming were worked out from the DNA. The table shows fewer than 100,000 clones, with approximately 80% occurring only once. Trimming took 5 bases from V and 4 from J; bases not matched to a gene: 3. Germline V gives CDR1 MNHEY, CDR2 SMNVEV (reference sequence). The CDR3 runs 13 residues. The TCR comes from a man between 50 and 59 years old with acute or convalescent COVID-19. The V call is TRBV27, the J call TRBJ1-1, with 8 bases matching TRBD1. Sample: peripheral blood. The CDR3 protein is CASSPDRGTEAFF. The CDR3 nucleotides read TGTGCCAGCAGTCCAGACAGGGGCACTGAAGCTTTCTTT.